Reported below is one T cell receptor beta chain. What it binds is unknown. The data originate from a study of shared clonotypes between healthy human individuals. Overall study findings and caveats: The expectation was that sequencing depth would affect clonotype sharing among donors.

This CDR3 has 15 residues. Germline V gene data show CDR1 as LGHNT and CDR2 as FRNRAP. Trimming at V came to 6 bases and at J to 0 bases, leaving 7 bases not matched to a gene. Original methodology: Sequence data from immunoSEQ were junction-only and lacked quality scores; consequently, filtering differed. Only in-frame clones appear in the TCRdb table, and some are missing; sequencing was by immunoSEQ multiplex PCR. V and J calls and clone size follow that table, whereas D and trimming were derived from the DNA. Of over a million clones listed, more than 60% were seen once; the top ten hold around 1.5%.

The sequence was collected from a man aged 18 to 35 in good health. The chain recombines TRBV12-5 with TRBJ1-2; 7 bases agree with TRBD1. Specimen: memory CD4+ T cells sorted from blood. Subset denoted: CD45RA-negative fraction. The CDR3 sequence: CASGIGQASNYGYTF. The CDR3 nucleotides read TGTGCTAGTGGCATTGGACAGGCCTCTAACTATGGCTACACCTTC.